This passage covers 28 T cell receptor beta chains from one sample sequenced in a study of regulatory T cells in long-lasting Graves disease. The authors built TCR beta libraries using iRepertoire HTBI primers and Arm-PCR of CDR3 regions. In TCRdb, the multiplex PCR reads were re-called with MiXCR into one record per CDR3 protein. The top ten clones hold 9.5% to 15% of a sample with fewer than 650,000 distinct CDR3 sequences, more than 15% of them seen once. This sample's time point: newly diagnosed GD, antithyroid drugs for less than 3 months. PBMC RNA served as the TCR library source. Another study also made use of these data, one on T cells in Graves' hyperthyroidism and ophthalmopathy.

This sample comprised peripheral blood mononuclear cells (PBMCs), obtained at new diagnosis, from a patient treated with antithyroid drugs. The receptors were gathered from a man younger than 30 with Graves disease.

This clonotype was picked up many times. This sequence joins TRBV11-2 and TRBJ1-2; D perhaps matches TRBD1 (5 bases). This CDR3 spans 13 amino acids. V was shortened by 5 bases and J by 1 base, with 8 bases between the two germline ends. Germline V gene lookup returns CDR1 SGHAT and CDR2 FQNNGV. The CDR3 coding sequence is TGTGCCAGCAGCCGGGACGGTAACTATGGCTACACCTTC. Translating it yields CASSRDGNYGYTF. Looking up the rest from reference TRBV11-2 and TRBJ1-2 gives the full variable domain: EAGVAQSPRYKIIEKRQSVAFWCNPISGHATLYWYQQILGQGPKLLIQFQNNGVVDDSQLPKDRFSAERLKGVDSTLKIQPAKLEDSAVYLCASSRDGNYGYTFGSGTRLTVV.

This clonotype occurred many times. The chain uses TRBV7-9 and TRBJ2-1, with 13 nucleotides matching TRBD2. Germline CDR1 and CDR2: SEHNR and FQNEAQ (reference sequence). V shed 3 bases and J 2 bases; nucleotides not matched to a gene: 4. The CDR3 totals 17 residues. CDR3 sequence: CASSFFGTSGAYNEQFF. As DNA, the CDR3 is TGTGCCAGCAGCTTCTTCGGGACTAGCGGGGCCTACAATGAGCAGTTCTTC.

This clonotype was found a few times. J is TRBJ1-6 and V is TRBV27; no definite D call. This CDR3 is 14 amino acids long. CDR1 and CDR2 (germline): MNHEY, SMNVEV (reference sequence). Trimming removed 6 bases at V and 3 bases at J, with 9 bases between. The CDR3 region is CASRFGVYNSPLHF. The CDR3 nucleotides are TGTGCCAGCAGGTTCGGGGTCTATAATTCACCCCTCCACTTT.

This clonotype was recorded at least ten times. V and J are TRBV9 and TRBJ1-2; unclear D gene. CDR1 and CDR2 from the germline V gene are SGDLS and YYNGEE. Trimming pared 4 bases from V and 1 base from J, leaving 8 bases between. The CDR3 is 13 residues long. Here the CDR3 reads CASSKDDNYGYTF. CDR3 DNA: TGTGCCAGCAGCAAGGACGATAACTATGGCTACACCTTC.

The CDR3 protein is CASSLGEGQVGNEQFF. The CDR3 DNA reads as TGTGCCAGCAGTCTAGGGGAGGGACAGGTGGGCAATGAGCAGTTCTTC. The chain employs TRBV28 and TRBJ2-1; weak D call: TRBD1 (8 bases). Germline CDR1 and CDR2: MDHEN and SYDVKM. Trimming took 5 bases from V and 6 from J, leaving 20 bases between them. The CDR3 loop spans 16 amino acids.

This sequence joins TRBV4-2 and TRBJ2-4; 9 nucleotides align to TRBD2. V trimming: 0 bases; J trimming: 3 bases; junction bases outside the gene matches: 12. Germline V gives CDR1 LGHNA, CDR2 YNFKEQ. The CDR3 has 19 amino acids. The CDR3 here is CASSQERVAGVVGKNIQYF. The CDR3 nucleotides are TGTGCCAGCAGCCAAGAGCGCGTAGCGGGAGTCGTGGGCAAAAACATTCAGTACTTC.

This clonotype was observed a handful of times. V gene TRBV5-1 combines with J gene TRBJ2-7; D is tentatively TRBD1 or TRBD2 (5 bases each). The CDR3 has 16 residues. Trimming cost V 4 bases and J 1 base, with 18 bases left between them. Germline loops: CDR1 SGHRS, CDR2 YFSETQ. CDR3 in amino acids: CASSQPLGRLSYEQYF. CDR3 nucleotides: TGCGCCAGCAGCCAGCCTCTGGGACGATTATCCTACGAGCAGTACTTC. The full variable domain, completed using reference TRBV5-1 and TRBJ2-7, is KAGVTQTPRYLIKTRGQQVTLSCSPISGHRSVSWYQQTPGQGLQFLFEYFSETQRNKGNFPGRFSGRQFSNSRSEMNVSTLELGDSALYLCASSQPLGRLSYEQYFGPGTRLTVT.

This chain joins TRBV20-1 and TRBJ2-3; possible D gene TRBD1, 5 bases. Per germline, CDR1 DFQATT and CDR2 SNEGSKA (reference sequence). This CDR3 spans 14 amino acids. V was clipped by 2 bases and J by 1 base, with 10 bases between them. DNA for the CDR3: TGCAGTGCTAGAACCCCACAGGGCACAGATACGCAGTATTTT. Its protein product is CSARTPQGTDTQYF.

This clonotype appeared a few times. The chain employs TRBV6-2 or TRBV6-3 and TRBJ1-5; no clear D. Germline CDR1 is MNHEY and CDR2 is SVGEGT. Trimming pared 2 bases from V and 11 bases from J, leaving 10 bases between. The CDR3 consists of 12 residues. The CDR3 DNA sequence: TGTGCCAGCAGTTACGGCCGCGGGACCCAGCATTTT. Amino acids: CASSYGRGTQHF.

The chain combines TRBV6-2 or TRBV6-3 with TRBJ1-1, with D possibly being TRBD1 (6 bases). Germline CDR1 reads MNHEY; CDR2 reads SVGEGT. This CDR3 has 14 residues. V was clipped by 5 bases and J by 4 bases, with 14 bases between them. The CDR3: CASSTQGIGTEAFF. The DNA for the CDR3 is TGTGCCAGCAGTACACAGGGCATTGGCACTGAAGCTTTCTTT.

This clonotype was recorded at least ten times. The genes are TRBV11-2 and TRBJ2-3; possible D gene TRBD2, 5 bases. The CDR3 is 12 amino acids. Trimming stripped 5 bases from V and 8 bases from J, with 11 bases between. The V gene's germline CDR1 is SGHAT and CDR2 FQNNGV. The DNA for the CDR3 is TGTGCCAGCAGCGTACCACGGGGTACGCAGTATTTT. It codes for CASSVPRGTQYF. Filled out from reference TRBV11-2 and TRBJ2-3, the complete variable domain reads EAGVAQSPRYKIIEKRQSVAFWCNPISGHATLYWYQQILGQGPKLLIQFQNNGVVDDSQLPKDRFSAERLKGVDSTLKIQPAKLEDSAVYLCASSVPRGTQYFGPGTRLTVL.

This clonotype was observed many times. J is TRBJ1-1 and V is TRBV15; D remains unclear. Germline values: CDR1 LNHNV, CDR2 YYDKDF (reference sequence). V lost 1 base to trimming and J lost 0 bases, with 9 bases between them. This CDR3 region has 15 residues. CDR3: CATSRGLTMNTEAFF. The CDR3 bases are TGTGCCACCAGCAGAGGCTTAACCATGAACACTGAAGCTTTCTTT.

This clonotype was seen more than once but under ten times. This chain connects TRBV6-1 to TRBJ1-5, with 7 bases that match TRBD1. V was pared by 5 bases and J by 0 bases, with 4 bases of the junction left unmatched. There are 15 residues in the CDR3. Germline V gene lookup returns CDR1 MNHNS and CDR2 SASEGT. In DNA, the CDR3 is TGTGCCAGCAGTACATCAGGGGGTAGCAATCAGCCCCAGCATTTT. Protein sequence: CASSTSGGSNQPQHF.

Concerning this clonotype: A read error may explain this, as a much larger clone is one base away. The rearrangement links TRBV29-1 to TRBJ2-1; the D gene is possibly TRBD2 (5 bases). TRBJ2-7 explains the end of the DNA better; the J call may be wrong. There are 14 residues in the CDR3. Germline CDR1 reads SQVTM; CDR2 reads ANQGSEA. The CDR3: CSVENPDGEWEQYF. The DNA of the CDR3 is TGCAGCGTTGAAAACCCGGACGGGGAGTGGGAGCAGTACTTC.

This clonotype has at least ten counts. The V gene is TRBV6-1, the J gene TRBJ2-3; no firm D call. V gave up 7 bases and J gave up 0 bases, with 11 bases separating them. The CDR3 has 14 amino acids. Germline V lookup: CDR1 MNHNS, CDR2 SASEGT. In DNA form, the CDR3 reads TGTGCCAGCAACTTCGGTGGAAGCACAGATACGCAGTATTTT. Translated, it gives CASNFGGSTDTQYF.

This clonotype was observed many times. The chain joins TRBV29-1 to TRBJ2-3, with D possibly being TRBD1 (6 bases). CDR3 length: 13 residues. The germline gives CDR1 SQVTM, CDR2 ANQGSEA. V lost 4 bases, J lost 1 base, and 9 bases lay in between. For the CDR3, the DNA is TGCAGCGTTGTGCACAGGGGCACAGATACGCAGTATTTT. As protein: CSVVHRGTDTQYF.

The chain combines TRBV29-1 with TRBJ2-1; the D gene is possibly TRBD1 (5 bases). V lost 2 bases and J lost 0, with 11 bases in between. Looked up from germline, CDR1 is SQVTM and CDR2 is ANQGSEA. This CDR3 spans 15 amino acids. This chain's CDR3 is CSVEWQGYSYNEQFF. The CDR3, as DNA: TGCAGCGTTGAATGGCAGGGCTACTCCTACAATGAGCAGTTCTTC.

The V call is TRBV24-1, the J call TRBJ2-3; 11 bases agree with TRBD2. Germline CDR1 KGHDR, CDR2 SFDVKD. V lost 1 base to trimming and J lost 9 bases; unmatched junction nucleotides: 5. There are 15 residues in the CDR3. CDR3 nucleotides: TGTGCCACCAGTGATTTTACTAGCGGGAGTGGGACGCAGTATTTT. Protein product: CATSDFTSGSGTQYF.

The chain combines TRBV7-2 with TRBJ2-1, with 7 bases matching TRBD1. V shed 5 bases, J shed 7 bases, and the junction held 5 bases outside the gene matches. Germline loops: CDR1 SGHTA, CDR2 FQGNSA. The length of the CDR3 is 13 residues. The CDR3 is CASSRDRVNEQFF. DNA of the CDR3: TGTGCCAGCAGCCGAGACAGGGTAAATGAGCAGTTCTTC.

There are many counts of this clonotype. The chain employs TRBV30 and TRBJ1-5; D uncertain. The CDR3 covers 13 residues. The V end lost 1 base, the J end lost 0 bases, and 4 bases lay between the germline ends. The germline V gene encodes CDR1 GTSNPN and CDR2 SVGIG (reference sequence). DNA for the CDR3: TGTGCCTGGAGTGGATATAGCAATCAGCCCCAGCATTTT. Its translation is CAWSGYSNQPQHF. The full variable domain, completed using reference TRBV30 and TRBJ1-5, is SQTIHQWPATLVQPVGSPLSLECTVEGTSNPNLYWYRQAAGRGLQLLFYSVGIGQISSEVPQNLSASRPQDRQFILSSKKLLLSDSGFYLCAWSGYSNQPQHFGDGTRLSIL.

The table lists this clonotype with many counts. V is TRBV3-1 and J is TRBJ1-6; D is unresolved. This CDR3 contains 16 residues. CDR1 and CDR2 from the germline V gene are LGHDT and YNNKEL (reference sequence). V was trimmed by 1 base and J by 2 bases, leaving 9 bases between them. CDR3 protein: CASSQGTATYNSPLHF. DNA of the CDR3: TGTGCCAGCAGCCAAGGAACCGCCACCTATAATTCACCCCTCCACTTT.

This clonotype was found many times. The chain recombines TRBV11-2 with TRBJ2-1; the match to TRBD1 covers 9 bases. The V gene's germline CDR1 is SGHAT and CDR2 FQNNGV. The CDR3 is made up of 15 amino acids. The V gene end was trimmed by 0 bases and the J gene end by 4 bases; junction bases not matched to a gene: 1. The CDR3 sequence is CASSLEQGAYNEQFF. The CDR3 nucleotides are TGTGCCAGCAGCTTAGAACAGGGGGCGTACAATGAGCAGTTCTTC.

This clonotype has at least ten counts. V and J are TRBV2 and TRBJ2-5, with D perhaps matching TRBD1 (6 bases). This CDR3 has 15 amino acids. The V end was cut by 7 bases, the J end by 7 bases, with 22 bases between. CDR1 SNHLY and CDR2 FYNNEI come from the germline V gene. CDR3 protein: CASNRESGRQVTQYF. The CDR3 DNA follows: TGTGCCAGCAACCGTGAGTCGGGGCGACAGGTGACCCAGTACTTC. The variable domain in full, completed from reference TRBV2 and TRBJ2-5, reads EPEVTQTPSHQVTQMGQEVILRCVPISNHLYFYWYRQILGQKVEFLVSFYNNEISEKSEIFDDQFSVERPDGSNFTLKIRSTKLEDSAMYFCASNRESGRQVTQYFGPGTRLLVL.

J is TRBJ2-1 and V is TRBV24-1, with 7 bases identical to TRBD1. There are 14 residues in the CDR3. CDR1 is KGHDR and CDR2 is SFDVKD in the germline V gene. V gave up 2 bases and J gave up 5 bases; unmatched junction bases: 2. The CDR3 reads CATSDSTGDNEQFF. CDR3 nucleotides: TGTGCCACCAGTGATTCTACAGGGGACAATGAGCAGTTCTTC.

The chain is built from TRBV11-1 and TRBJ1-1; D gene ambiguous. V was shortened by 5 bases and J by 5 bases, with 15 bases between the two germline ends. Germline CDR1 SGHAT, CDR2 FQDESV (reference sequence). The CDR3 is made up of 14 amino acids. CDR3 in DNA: TGTGCCAGCAGCCAAGGTGGGAGGTTAACTGAAGCTTTCTTT. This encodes CASSQGGRLTEAFF.

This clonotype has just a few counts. The CDR3, as DNA: TGTGCCAGCCAAACCGACGAAGACCGGAACACCGGGGAGCTGTTTTTT. Its translation is CASQTDEDRNTGELFF. This chain uses TRBV18 with TRBJ2-2; D is unclear. This CDR3 is built from 16 residues. The V end lost 8 bases, the J end lost 1 base, and 17 bases lay between the germline ends. Germline CDR1 is KGHSH and CDR2 is LQKENI.

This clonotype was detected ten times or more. The CDR3 reads CASSLASGKAQHF. CDR3 nucleotide sequence: TGTGCCAGCAGCTTGGCGTCGGGTAAGGCCCAGCATTTT. This chain uses TRBV5-5 with TRBJ1-5; D not resolved. The germline V and J ends were trimmed by 0 bases and 11 bases, with 12 bases remaining between them. Germline V gives CDR1 SGHKS, CDR2 YYEKEE (reference sequence). This CDR3 is 13 amino acids long.

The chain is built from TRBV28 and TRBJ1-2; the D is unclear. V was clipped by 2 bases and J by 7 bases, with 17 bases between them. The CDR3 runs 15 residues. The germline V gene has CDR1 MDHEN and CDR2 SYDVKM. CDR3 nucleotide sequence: TGTGCCAGCAGTTTAACGGACGGGAATACGGCTGGCTACACCTTC. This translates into CASSLTDGNTAGYTF.